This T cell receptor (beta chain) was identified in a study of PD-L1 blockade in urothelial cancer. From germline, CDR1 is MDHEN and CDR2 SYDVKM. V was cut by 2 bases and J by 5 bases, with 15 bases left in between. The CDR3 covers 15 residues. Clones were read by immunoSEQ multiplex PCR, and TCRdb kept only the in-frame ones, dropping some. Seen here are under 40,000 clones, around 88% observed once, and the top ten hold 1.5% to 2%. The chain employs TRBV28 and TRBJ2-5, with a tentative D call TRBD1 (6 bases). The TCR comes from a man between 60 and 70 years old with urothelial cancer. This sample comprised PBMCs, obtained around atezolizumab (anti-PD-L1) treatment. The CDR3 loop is CASSLGGSLGETQYF. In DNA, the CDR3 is TGTGCCAGCAGTTTAGGGGGCTCCTTAGGGGAGACCCAGTACTTC.